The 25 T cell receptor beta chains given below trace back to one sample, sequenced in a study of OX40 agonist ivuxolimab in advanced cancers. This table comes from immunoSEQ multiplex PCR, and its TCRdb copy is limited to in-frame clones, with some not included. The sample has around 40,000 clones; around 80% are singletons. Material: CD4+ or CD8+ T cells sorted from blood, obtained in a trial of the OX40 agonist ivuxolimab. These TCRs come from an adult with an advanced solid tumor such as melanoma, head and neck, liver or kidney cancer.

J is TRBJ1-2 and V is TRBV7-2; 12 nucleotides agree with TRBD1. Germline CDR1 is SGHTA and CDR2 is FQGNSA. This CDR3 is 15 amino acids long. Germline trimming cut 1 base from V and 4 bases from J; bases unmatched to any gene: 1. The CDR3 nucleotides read TGTGCCAGCAGCTTAGGGGGACAGGGGGCCTATGGCTACACCTTC. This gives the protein CASSLGGQGAYGYTF.

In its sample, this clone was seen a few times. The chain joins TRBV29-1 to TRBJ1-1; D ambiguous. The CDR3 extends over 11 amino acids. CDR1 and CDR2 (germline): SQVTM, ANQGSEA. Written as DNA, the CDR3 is TGCAGTGCTTGGGTCGGCACTGAAGCTTTCTTT. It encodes CSAWVGTEAFF.

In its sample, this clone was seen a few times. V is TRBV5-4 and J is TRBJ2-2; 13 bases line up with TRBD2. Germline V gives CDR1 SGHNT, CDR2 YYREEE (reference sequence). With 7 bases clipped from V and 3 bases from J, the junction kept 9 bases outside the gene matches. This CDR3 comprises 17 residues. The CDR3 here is CASEPGLAGQHTGELFF. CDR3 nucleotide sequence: TGTGCCAGCGAGCCGGGACTAGCGGGGCAACACACCGGGGAGCTGTTTTTT.

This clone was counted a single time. The CDR3 here is CASSLGIHEQYF. CDR3 nucleotide sequence: TGTGCCAGCAGCCTCGGCATTCACGAGCAGTACTTC. The chain recombines TRBV11-3 with TRBJ2-7, with no clear D. The CDR3 sequence is 12 residues long. V shed 5 bases and J shed 5 bases, with 10 bases lying between them. The germline V gene has CDR1 SGHNT and CDR2 YENEEA.

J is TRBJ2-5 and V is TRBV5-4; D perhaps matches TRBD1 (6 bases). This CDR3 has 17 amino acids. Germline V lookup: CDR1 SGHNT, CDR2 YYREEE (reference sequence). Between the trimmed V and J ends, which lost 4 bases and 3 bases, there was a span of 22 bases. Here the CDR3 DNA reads TGTGCCAGCAGCATCCTAGTCCGCACAGGGCGGGAAGAGACCCAGTACTTC. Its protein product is CASSILVRTGREETQYF.

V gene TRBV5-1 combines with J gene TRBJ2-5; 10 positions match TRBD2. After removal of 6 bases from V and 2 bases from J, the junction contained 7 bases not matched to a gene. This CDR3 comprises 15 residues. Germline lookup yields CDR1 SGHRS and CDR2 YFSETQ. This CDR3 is CASTPGLAYQETQYF. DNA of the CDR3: TGCGCCAGCACCCCGGGACTAGCGTATCAAGAGACCCAGTACTTC.

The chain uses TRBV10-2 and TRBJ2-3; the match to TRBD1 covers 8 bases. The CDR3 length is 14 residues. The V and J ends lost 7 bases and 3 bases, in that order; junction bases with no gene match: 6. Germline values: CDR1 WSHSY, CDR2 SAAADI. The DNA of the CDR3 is TGCGCCAGCAACCCGCGACAGGGGACAGATACGCAGTATTTT. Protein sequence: CASNPRQGTDTQYF.

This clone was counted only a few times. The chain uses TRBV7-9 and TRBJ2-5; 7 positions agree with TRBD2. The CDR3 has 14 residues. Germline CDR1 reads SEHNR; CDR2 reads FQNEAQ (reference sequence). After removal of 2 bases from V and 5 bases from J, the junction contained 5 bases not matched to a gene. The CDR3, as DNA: TGTGCCAGCAGCTTATCCTACGGGGGGGAGACCCAGTACTTC. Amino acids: CASSLSYGGETQYF.

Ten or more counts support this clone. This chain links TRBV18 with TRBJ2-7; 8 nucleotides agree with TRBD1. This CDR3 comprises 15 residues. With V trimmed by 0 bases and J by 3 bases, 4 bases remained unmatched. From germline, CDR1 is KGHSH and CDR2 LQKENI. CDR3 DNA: TGTGCCAGCTCACCACCCGGACAGGGAGGCTACGAGCAGTACTTC. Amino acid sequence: CASSPPGQGGYEQYF.

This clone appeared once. The CDR3 DNA reads as TGTGCCAGCAAGGTCGTCACTGAAGCTTTCTTT. It yields the protein CASKVVTEAFF. The V gene is TRBV6-1, the J gene TRBJ1-1; D unresolved. The CDR3 runs 11 residues. Germline values: CDR1 MNHNS, CDR2 SASEGT. Trimming took 7 bases from V and 4 from J, leaving 7 bases between them.

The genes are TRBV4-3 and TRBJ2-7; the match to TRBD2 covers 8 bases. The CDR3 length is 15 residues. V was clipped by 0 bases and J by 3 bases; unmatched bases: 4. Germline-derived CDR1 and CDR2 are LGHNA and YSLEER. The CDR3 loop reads CASSQDQSGGYEQYF. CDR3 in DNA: TGCGCCAGCAGCCAAGATCAAAGCGGGGGCTACGAGCAGTACTTC.

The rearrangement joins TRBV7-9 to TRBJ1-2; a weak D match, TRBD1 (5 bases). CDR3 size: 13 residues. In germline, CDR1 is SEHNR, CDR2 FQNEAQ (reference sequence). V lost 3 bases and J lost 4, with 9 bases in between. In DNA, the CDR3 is TGTGCCAGCAGCTTGGGGGTGAGCTATGGCTACACCTTC. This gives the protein CASSLGVSYGYTF.

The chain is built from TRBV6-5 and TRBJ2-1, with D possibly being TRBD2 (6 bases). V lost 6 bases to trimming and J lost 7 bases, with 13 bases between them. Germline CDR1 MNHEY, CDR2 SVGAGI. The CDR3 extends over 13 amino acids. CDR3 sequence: CASRPGLKNEQFF. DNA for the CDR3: TGTGCCAGCAGGCCGGGACTCAAAAATGAGCAGTTCTTC.

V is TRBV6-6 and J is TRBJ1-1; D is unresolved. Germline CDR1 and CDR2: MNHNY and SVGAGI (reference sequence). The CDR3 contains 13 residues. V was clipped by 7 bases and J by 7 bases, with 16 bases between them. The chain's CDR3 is CASTYGVGLEAFF. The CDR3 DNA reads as TGTGCCAGCACCTACGGGGTGGGTCTTGAAGCTTTCTTT.

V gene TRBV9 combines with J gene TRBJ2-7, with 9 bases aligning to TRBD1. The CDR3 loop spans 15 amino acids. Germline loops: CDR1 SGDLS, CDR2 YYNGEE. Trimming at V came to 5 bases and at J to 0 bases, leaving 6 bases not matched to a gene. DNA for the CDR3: TGTGCCAGCAGTCCTACAGGGGGCAGCTCCTACGAGCAGTACTTC. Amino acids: CASSPTGGSSYEQYF.

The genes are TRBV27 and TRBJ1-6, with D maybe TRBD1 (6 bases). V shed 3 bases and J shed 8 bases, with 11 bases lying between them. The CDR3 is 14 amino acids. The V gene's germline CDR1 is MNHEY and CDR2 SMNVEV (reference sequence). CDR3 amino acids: CASSFLQGDSPLHF. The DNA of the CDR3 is TGTGCCAGCAGTTTTTTACAGGGTGATTCACCCCTCCACTTT.

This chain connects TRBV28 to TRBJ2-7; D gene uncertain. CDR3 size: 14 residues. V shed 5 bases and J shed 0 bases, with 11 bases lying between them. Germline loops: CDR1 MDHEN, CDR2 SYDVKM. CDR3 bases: TGTGCCAGCAGTCCCCGGGTGTTCTCCTACGAGCAGTACTTC. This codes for CASSPRVFSYEQYF.

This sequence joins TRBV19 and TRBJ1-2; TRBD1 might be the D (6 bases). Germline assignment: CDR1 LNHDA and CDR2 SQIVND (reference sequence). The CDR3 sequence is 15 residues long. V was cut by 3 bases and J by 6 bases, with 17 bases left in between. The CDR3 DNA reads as TGTGCCAGTAGTATTCGGGGGGCGCCCAGTGATGGCTACACCTTC. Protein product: CASSIRGAPSDGYTF.

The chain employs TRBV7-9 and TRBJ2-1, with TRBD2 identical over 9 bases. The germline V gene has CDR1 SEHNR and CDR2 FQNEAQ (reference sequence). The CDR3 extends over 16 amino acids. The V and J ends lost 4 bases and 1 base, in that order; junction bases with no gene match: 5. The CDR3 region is CASSSRLAVSYNEQFF. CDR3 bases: TGTGCCAGCAGCTCCCGACTAGCGGTATCCTACAATGAGCAGTTCTTC.

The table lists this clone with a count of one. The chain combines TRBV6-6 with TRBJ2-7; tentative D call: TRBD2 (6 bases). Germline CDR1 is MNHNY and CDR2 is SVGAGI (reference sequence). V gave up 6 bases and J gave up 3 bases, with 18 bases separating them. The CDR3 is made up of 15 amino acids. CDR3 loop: CASSHPQEEGYEQYF. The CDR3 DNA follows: TGTGCCAGCAGCCACCCGCAGGAGGAGGGCTACGAGCAGTACTTC.

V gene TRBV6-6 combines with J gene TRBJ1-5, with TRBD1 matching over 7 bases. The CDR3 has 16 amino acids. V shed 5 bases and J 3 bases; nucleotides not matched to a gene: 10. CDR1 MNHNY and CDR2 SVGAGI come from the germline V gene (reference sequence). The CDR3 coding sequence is TGTGCCAGCAGTATGCTGGGGGACAGTACCAATCAGCCCCAGCATTTT. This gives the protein CASSMLGDSTNQPQHF.

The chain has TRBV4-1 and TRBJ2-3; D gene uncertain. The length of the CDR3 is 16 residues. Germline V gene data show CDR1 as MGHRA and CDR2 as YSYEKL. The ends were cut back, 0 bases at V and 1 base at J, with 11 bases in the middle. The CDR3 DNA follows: TGCGCCAGCAGCCAAGATCGAGATCAGGGCACAGATACGCAGTATTTT. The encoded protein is CASSQDRDQGTDTQYF.

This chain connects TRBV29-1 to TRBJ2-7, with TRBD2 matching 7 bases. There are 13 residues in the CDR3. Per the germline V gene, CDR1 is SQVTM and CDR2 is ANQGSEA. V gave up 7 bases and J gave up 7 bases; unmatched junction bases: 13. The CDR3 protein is CSALWGGSGEQYF. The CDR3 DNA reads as TGCAGCGCCCTATGGGGCGGGAGCGGTGAGCAGTACTTC.

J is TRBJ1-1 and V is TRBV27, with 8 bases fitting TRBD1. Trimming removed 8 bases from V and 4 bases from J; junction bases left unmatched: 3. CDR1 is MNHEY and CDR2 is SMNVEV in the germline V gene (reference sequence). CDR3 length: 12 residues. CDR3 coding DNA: TGTGCCAGCTCAACAGGGGGCACTGAAGCTTTCTTT. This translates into CASSTGGTEAFF.

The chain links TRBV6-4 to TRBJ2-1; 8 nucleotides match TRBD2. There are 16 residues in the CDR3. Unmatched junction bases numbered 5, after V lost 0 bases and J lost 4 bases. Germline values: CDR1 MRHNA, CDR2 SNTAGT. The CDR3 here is CASSDSSTSDYNEQFF. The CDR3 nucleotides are TGTGCCAGCAGTGACTCTTCGACTAGCGATTACAATGAGCAGTTCTTC.